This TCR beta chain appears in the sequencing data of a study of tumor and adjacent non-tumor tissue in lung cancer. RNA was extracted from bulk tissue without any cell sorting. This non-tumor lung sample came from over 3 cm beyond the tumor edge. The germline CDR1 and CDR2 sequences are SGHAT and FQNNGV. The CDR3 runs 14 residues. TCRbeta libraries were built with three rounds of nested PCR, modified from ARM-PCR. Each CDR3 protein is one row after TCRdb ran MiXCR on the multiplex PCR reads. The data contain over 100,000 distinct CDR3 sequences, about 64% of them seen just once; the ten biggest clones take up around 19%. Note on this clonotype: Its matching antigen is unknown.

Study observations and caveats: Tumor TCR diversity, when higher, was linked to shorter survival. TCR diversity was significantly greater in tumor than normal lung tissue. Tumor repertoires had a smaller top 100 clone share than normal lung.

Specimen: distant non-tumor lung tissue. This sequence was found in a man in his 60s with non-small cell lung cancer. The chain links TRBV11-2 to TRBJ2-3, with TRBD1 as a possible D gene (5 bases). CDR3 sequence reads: CISSKGHGPDTQYF. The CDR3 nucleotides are TGTATCAGCAGCAAAGGACATGGTCCAGATACGCAGTATTTT.